This T cell receptor (beta chain) was sequenced in a study of cytomegalovirus exposure and HLA in healthy donors. Study-wide findings and caveats: The authors enumerated 150 to 200 TCR beta chains as linked to cytomegalovirus.

Points on this clone: What it binds is not known.

Trimming left V 7 bases short and J 7 bases short, with 17 bases between. CDR3 length: 14 residues. Germline CDR1 MDHEN, CDR2 SYDVKM. Profiled with immunoSEQ multiplex PCR; TCRdb holds only in-frame clones, not every one. The table has some 140,000 clones, about 91% seen once. The chain couples TRBV28 to TRBJ1-5, with TRBD1 as a possible D gene (5 bases). The source is a woman aged 18 to 35 in good health and CMV-seropositive. Material for sequencing was PBMCs. The CDR3: CASIPGGGNQPQHF. In DNA, the CDR3 is TGTGCCAGCATCCCGGGCGGGGGGAACCAGCCCCAGCATTTT.